Below are 10 T cell receptor beta chains sequenced from a single sample in a study of shared clonotypes between healthy human individuals. Profiling relied on immunoSEQ multiplex PCR, and the TCRdb table lists in-frame clones only, not all of them. This repertoire shows about 1.1 million clones, 75% to 85% found once; its top ten account for roughly 0.61%. Specimen: memory CD4+ T cells from PBMCs. Noted subset: CD45RA-negative fraction. The source of these receptors is a man between 18 and 35 years old in good health. Some clones in this sample may be carry-over from other donors' samples.

The chain combines TRBV21-1 with TRBJ2-1; the table's D call, TRBD2, was not checked against the DNA. TRBV21-1 is assigned pseudogene status. This CDR3 contains 14 residues. CDR3 in DNA: TGTGCCAGCGCTAAACCTAGCGGGTACAATGAGCAGTTCTTC. Amino acid sequence: CASAKPSGYNEQFF.

The V call is TRBV2, the J call TRBJ2-7, with 8 positions matching TRBD2. V lost 1 base and J lost 6; bases outside the gene matches: 5. The CDR3 runs 14 residues. Germline V CDR1 and CDR2: SNHLY, FYNNEI. The CDR3 loop is CASSEERGNLEQYF. CDR3 bases: TGTGCCAGCAGTGAAGAGCGGGGGAACCTCGAGCAGTACTTC.

This clone was recorded only once. This may be a read error, as it is one base from a much larger clone. This chain uses TRBV7-2 with TRBJ2-3; weak D call: TRBD1 (5 bases). Per the germline V gene, CDR1 is SGHTA and CDR2 is FQGNSA. The CDR3 loop spans 14 amino acids. Trimming shortened V by 1 base and J by 2 bases, and 7 bases separated the two germline ends. CDR3 loop: CASSLVGATDTQYF. The DNA for the CDR3 is TGTGCCAGCAGCTTAGTAGGGGCCACAGATACGCAGTATTTT.

The genes are TRBV28 and TRBJ2-6; D might be TRBD1 or TRBD2, each matching 5 bases. Trimming left V 5 bases short and J 2 bases short, with 13 bases between. The CDR3 has 16 residues. CDR1 MDHEN and CDR2 SYDVKM come from the germline V gene. The CDR3 sequence: CASSKSGRAGANVLTF. CDR3 in DNA: TGTGCCAGCAGTAAGTCGGGGCGGGCTGGGGCCAACGTCCTGACTTTC.

This clone was counted a few times. This sequence may be a read error, since a much larger clone differs from it by one base. Different DNA sequences within this sample yield the same CDR3. The rearrangement uses TRBV2 and TRBJ1-5; no reliable D call. CDR1 and CDR2 from the germline V gene are SNHLY and FYNNEI. The V and J ends lost 6 bases and 0 bases respectively, with 6 bases between them. This CDR3 contains 13 residues. The CDR3 region has the DNA TGTGCCAGCAGGAGGGATAGCAATCAGCCCCAGCATTTT. Translating it yields CASRRDSNQPQHF. The whole variable domain, remainder taken from reference TRBV2 and TRBJ1-5, is EPEVTQTPSHQVTQMGQEVILRCVPISNHLYFYWYRQILGQKVEFLVSFYNNEISEKSEIFDDQFSVERPDGSNFTLKIRSTKLEDSAMYFCASRRDSNQPQHFGDGTRLSIL.

Only a few counts were recorded for this clone. The chain recombines TRBV9 with TRBJ1-1; a possible D gene is TRBD1 (6 bases). Germline CDR1 is SGDLS and CDR2 is YYNGEE. Trimming shortened V by 1 base and J by 1 base, and 14 bases separated the two germline ends. The CDR3 is made up of 16 amino acids. This chain's CDR3 is CASSVLQGLGNTEAFF. In DNA form, the CDR3 reads TGTGCCAGCAGCGTACTACAGGGCCTTGGGAACACTGAAGCTTTCTTT.

The genes are TRBV7-2 and TRBJ2-1, with 7 bases lining up with TRBD2. V lost 5 bases, J lost 5 bases, and 6 bases stayed unmatched. CDR1 and CDR2 from the germline V gene are SGHTA and FQGNSA. The CDR3 consists of 14 residues. CDR3 sequence: CASSPLARNNEQFF. The DNA of the CDR3 is TGTGCCAGCAGCCCACTAGCGCGCAACAATGAGCAGTTCTTC.

The CDR3: CASRSNLGDTGELFF. The CDR3 coding sequence is TGTGCCAGCAGGTCAAACTTGGGGGACACCGGGGAGCTGTTTTTT. The chain employs TRBV28 and TRBJ2-2; D tentatively fits TRBD1 or TRBD2 (5 bases each). Trimming removed 6 bases from V and 3 bases from J, with 14 bases in between. The CDR3 spans 15 residues. Germline V CDR1 and CDR2: MDHEN, SYDVKM.

The chain is built from TRBV4-2 and TRBJ1-4; the D is unclear. Germline V gene sequence: CDR1 LGHNA, CDR2 YNFKEQ. This CDR3 has 16 residues. The ends were cut back, 4 bases at V and 10 bases at J, with 22 bases in the middle. CDR3 sequence: CASSRNPGDNRVKLFF. The DNA of the CDR3 is TGTGCCAGCAGCCGTAACCCAGGAGATAACCGGGTAAAACTGTTTTTT.

This chain joins TRBV7-5 and TRBJ2-7; the DNA was not used to check the table's D call, TRBD1. TRBV7-5 is tagged as a pseudogene. The CDR3 contains 14 residues. The CDR3 protein is CARSLLGTAYEQYF. Here the CDR3 DNA reads TGTGCCAGAAGCTTATTGGGGACAGCCTACGAGCAGTACTTC.